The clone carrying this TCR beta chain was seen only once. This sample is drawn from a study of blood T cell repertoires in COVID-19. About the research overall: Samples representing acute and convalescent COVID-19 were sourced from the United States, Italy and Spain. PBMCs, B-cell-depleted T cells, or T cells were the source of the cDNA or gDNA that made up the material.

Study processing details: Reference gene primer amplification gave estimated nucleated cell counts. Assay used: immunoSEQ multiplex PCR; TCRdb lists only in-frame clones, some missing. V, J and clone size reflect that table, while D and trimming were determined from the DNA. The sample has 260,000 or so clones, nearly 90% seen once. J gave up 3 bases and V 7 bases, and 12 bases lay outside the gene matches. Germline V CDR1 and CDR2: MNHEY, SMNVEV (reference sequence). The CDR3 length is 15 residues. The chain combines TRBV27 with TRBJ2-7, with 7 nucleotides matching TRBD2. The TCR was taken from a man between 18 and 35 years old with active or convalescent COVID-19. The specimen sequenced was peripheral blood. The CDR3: CASKVSGGYLYEQYF. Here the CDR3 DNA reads TGTGCCAGCAAGGTGTCCGGGGGGTACCTCTACGAGCAGTACTTC.